This T cell receptor (beta chain) was identified during a study of cytomegalovirus exposure and HLA in healthy donors. Findings and caveats of the study: A reported reduction in N-insertions relative to the roughly 710-donor mean was seen in an Asian-associated ancestry cluster in a later analysis. Prediction of most subjects' HLA-A and HLA-B alleles by TCR beta sequences was reportedly accurate. TCR beta V- and J-gene trimming was later associated with a missense DCLRE1C variant.

The PCR contained 60 Vbeta and 13 Jbeta primers. Clones were read by immunoSEQ multiplex PCR, and TCRdb kept only the in-frame ones, dropping some. The sample includes over 95,000 clones, 70% to 85% of them seen just once. This clone was seen a few times. Its antigen is unknown. V gave up 7 bases and J gave up 0 bases; unmatched junction bases: 10. Germline values: CDR1 SQVTM, CDR2 ANQGSEA. The CDR3 contains 15 residues. The chain recombines TRBV29-1 with TRBJ2-3; 7 positions match TRBD1. Sequencing was done on a sample of PBMCs. The sequence was obtained from a man aged 40-49 years in good health and CMV-seropositive. The CDR3 sequence is CSANGQAASTDTQYF. As DNA, the CDR3 is TGCAGCGCCAACGGACAGGCTGCTAGCACAGATACGCAGTATTTT.